Below, 21 T cell receptor beta chains from the same sample are listed, as sequenced in a study of blood T cell repertoires in COVID-19. Generated by immunoSEQ multiplex PCR, the TCRdb table keeps only in-frame clones and is missing some. The top ten clones hold around 18% of a sample with roughly 50,000 clones, 80% to 90% of them seen once. Sample: peripheral blood. These TCRs come from a human donor in a cohort sampled during active COVID-19.

The chain recombines TRBV11-3 with TRBJ2-2; TRBD1 matches at 7 bases. Germline V gene lookup returns CDR1 SGHNT and CDR2 YENEEA. The CDR3 is 15 amino acids. The V segment lost 4 bases and the J segment 5 bases; nucleotides outside the gene matches: 7. In nucleotides, the CDR3 is TGTGCCAGCAGCTCCACAGGGGTAGGAACCGGGGAGCTGTTTTTT. This encodes CASSSTGVGTGELFF.

The chain is built from TRBV6-5 and TRBJ1-4; 8 nucleotides match TRBD1. The CDR3 contains 14 residues. V lost 6 bases and J lost 7; bases outside the gene matches: 7. Germline CDR1 and CDR2: MNHEY and SVGAGI. CDR3 nucleotide sequence: TGTGCCAGCAGACGGGACAGGCTCCTTGAAAAACTGTTTTTT. Its translation: CASRRDRLLEKLFF.

The gene calls are TRBV2 and TRBJ2-5; the D gene is possibly TRBD2 (6 bases). The germline V and J ends were trimmed by 3 bases and 5 bases, with 13 bases remaining between them. CDR1 is SNHLY and CDR2 is FYNNEI in the germline V gene. CDR3 length: 14 amino acids. The CDR3 protein is CASSDSSSGETQYF. The CDR3 bases are TGTGCCAGCAGTGATTCTAGCAGCGGGGAGACCCAGTACTTC.

The V gene is TRBV5-4, the J gene TRBJ2-7; the match to TRBD2 covers 9 bases. The CDR3 loop spans 13 amino acids. Losses at the gene ends were 2 bases for V and 3 bases for J; bases not matched to a gene: 0. Germline CDR1 is SGHNT and CDR2 is YYREEE (reference sequence). CDR3 loop: CASSFSGGYEQYF. The CDR3 coding sequence is TGTGCCAGCAGCTTTAGCGGGGGCTACGAGCAGTACTTC.

J is TRBJ2-2 and V is TRBV5-4, with 7 bases that match TRBD1. After removal of 2 bases from V and 4 bases from J, the junction contained 11 bases not matched to a gene. CDR3 size: 17 residues. Germline loops: CDR1 SGHNT, CDR2 YYREEE (reference sequence). The CDR3 region has the DNA TGTGCCAGCAGCTTAGGAATTAGGGCAGGGGGCACCGGGGAGCTGTTTTTT. Translating gives CASSLGIRAGGTGELFF. The variable domain in full, completed from reference TRBV5-4 and TRBJ2-2, reads ETGVTQSPTHLIKTRGQQVTLRCSSQSGHNTVSWYQQALGQGPQFIFQYYREEENGRGNFPPRFSGLQFPNYSSELNVNALELDDSALYLCASSLGIRAGGTGELFFGEGSRLTVL.

A single count supports this clone. The chain has TRBV29-1 and TRBJ2-3, with TRBD2 matching 14 bases. The CDR3 is 15 residues long. Trimming removed 3 bases from V and 4 bases from J; junction bases left unmatched: 3. Per the germline V gene, CDR1 is SQVTM and CDR2 is ANQGSEA. The CDR3 DNA reads as TGCAGCGTTGAGGCGACTAGCGGGGGGGCAGATACGCAGTATTTT. Translated, it gives CSVEATSGGADTQYF.

The chain links TRBV3-1 (or the pseudogene TRBV3-2) to TRBJ2-3; D is perhaps TRBD2 (5 bases). The CDR3 spans 17 residues. Germline V gene data show CDR1 as LGHDT and CDR2 as YNNKEL (reference sequence). The ends were cut back, 1 base at V and 5 bases at J, with 19 bases in the middle. The CDR3 protein is CASSQASGARAGDTQYF. CDR3 DNA sequence: TGTGCCAGCAGCCAAGCCTCGGGCGCGAGGGCAGGAGATACGCAGTATTTT.

The genes are TRBV2 and TRBJ1-5; D unclear. This CDR3 has 15 residues. Between the trimmed V and J ends, which lost 5 bases and 4 bases, there was a span of 15 bases. In germline, CDR1 is SNHLY, CDR2 FYNNEI. CDR3 amino acids: CASSPLEGPNQPQHF. Here the CDR3 DNA reads TGTGCCAGCAGTCCCCTGGAGGGCCCTAATCAGCCCCAGCATTTT.

This sequence joins TRBV5-4 and TRBJ2-7; 9 nucleotides match TRBD1. The V gene's germline CDR1 is SGHNT and CDR2 YYREEE (reference sequence). V lost 7 bases, J lost 4 bases, and 15 bases stayed unmatched. The CDR3 runs 16 residues. For the CDR3, the DNA is TGTGCCAGCTCGGACAGGGGTCGCCCCCGGGGGTACGAGCAGTACTTC. Protein product: CASSDRGRPRGYEQYF.

The rearrangement joins TRBV5-1 to TRBJ2-1; 7 bases map to TRBD2. Germline lookup yields CDR1 SGHRS and CDR2 YFSETQ. The CDR3 consists of 16 residues. With 0 bases clipped from V and 10 bases from J, the junction kept 13 bases outside the gene matches. CDR3 sequence reads: CASSLGPSQRGVEQFF. CDR3 bases: TGCGCCAGCAGCTTGGGTCCCTCGCAGCGGGGTGTGGAGCAGTTCTTC.

The chain carries TRBV18 and TRBJ2-3, with a possible D match to TRBD2 (5 bases). This CDR3 has 16 amino acids. Germline-derived CDR1 and CDR2 are KGHSH and LQKENI. The V end lost 2 bases, the J end lost 1 base, and 13 bases lay between the germline ends. The CDR3 DNA reads TGTGCCAGCTCACCAGGCGAGGGTCGCGGCACAGATACGCAGTATTTT. Translating it yields CASSPGEGRGTDTQYF.

The chain is built from TRBV4-2 and TRBJ2-7; D perhaps matches TRBD1 (7 bases). CDR1 is LGHNA and CDR2 is YNFKEQ in the germline V gene. The CDR3 extends over 13 amino acids. Trimming pared 3 bases from V and 4 bases from J, leaving 10 bases between. The CDR3 nucleotides are TGTGCCAGCAGCCACAGGGGGAGGTACGAGCAGTACTTC. Its protein product is CASSHRGRYEQYF.

The gene calls are TRBV5-5 and TRBJ2-7; possible D gene TRBD2, 7 bases. This CDR3 region has 18 residues. The germline gives CDR1 SGHKS, CDR2 YYEKEE (reference sequence). V was cut by 2 bases and J by 4 bases, with 25 bases left in between. The CDR3 protein is CASSFASERGANYYEQYF. CDR3 in DNA: TGTGCCAGCAGCTTTGCTAGCGAACGGGGGGCCAACTATTACGAGCAGTACTTC.

The chain links TRBV3-1 (or the pseudogene TRBV3-2) to TRBJ2-3; maybe TRBD2 (6 bases). The V gene's germline CDR1 is LGHDT and CDR2 YNNKEL (reference sequence). V lost 5 bases to trimming and J lost 5 bases, with 8 bases between them. The CDR3 consists of 12 residues. CDR3 bases: TGTGCCAGCAGCAACGGGGGAGATACGCAGTATTTT. It is translated as CASSNGGDTQYF.

V is TRBV30 and J is TRBJ1-2, with D possibly TRBD1 on 6 matching bases. The germline V gene encodes CDR1 GTSNPN and CDR2 SVGIG (reference sequence). This CDR3 is 12 amino acids long. V was trimmed by 0 bases and J by 6 bases, leaving 8 bases between them. In DNA form, the CDR3 reads TGTGCCTGGAGTGTATCAGGGGATGGCTACACCTTC. Translated: CAWSVSGDGYTF.

The J gene is TRBJ2-3, the V gene TRBV12-1; TRBD2, the D gene given by the table, was not confirmed from the DNA. TRBV12-1 is a pseudogene segment. This CDR3 region has 17 residues. CDR3 sequence reads: CASSFSGGQTSTDTQYF. CDR3 nucleotide sequence: TGTGCCAGCAGCTTTTCGGGGGGCCAGACTAGCACAGATACGCAGTATTTT.

The chain employs TRBV20-1 and TRBJ2-3, with 8 bases matching TRBD2. The CDR3 has 11 residues. Per germline, CDR1 DFQATT and CDR2 SNEGSKA (reference sequence). V was pared by 7 bases and J by 4 bases, with 1 base of the junction left unmatched. The CDR3 bases are TGCAGTGTCGGGGGGGCAGATACGCAGTATTTT. It encodes CSVGGADTQYF.

The V gene is TRBV27, the J gene TRBJ2-2; possible D gene TRBD1, 6 bases. The germline V and J ends were trimmed by 5 bases and 5 bases, with 12 bases remaining between them. This CDR3 region has 14 residues. Per the germline V gene, CDR1 is MNHEY and CDR2 is SMNVEV (reference sequence). For the CDR3, the DNA is TGTGCCAGCAGTATGACAGGCTTAACCGGGGAGCTGTTTTTT. This translates into CASSMTGLTGELFF.

The J gene is TRBJ1-2, the V gene TRBV5-4, with 8 bases lining up with TRBD1. The length of the CDR3 is 14 residues. Trimming cost V 3 bases and J 6 bases; bases outside gene matches: 7. CDR1 is SGHNT and CDR2 is YYREEE in the germline V gene (reference sequence). The CDR3 here is CASSSQYRGNGYTF. The CDR3 nucleotides are TGTGCCAGCAGCTCACAGTACAGGGGGAATGGCTACACCTTC.

This chain links TRBV7-2 with TRBJ2-7; TRBD1 matches 8 bases. Unmatched junction bases numbered 9, after V lost 4 bases and J lost 7 bases. Germline V CDR1 and CDR2: SGHTA, FQGNSA. The CDR3 spans 14 residues. Written as DNA, the CDR3 is TGTGCCAGCAGCTCGCACCAGGGGGCAAGGGAGCAGTACTTC. It translates to CASSSHQGAREQYF.

The chain uses TRBV7-7 and TRBJ2-5; tentatively, D is TRBD1 (5 bases). This CDR3 comprises 16 residues. The germline CDR1 and CDR2 sequences are SSHAT and FNYEAQ (reference sequence). V was clipped by 3 bases and J by 5 bases, with 19 bases between them. The DNA of the CDR3 is TGTGCCAGCAGCTTTGGTCCGACAGAGTCAGGGGAGACCCAGTACTTC. Protein: CASSFGPTESGETQYF.